This T cell receptor (beta chain) is drawn from a study of blood T cell repertoires in COVID-19. Study context: COVID-19 samples from acute and convalescent phases originated in the United States, Italy and Spain. Sources were T cells, B-cell-depleted T cells, or PBMCs; the material itself was cDNA or gDNA.

CDR1 and CDR2 (germline): GTSNPN, SVGIG (reference sequence). The CDR3 runs to 13 residues. Deletions cut 5 bases from V and 10 bases from J, with 20 bases between. The age range of participants was about 18 to 95 years, with residence in around 22 US areas. Clinical histories supplied by participants themselves formed the basis of cohort assignment. Sequencing used immunoSEQ multiplex PCR; TCRdb keeps in-frame clones, though not all of them. The top ten hold 1.9% of the sample, which has some 270,000 clones, roughly 91% seen once. This clone was seen a single time. V gene TRBV30 combines with J gene TRBJ1-2; a possible D gene is TRBD1 (6 bases). Sequenced input: PBMCs or T cells enriched from blood (not recorded which). This sequence was found in a woman in her fifties or sixties who had recovered from COVID-19. The CDR3 is CAWSPGQTIFYTF. Here the CDR3 DNA reads TGTGCCTGGTCTCCGGGACAAACTATCTTCTACACCTTC.